This TCR beta chain emerged from a study of shared clonotypes between healthy human individuals. Study information: CD8 memory received one plate per donor, CD8 naive two, CD4 memory three and CD4 naive three.

Losses at the gene ends were 6 bases for V and 10 bases for J; bases not matched to a gene: 9. The CDR3 is 13 residues long. Germline values: CDR1 KGHSH, CDR2 LQKENI. When replicate PCRs were run on sorted subsets, they used around 0.2 ug DNA, tens of thousands of T cell genomes. TCRdb's table, derived via immunoSEQ multiplex PCR, lists solely in-frame clones and lacks some. The sample holds more than 500,000 clones, more than 95% seen once. Study-level points and caveats: It was anticipated that sequencing depth would influence how many clonotypes donors shared.

Of note for this clone: Its antigen remains unknown.

The chain employs TRBV18 and TRBJ2-1; 7 nucleotides match TRBD2. This clonotype was obtained from a woman aged 30 to 39 in good health. The sequencing sample was made of naive CD4+ T cells sorted from blood. Subset of the sample: CD45RA+ positively selected. In nucleotides, the CDR3 is TGTGCCAGCTCGCCCCCGGGAGGCCGGGAGCAGTTCTTC. Residues: CASSPPGGREQFF.